These 28 T cell receptor beta chains share one sample of origin, sequenced in a study of cytomegalovirus exposure and HLA in healthy donors. 60 Vbeta and 13 Jbeta primers were used in PCR. Only in-frame clones appear in the TCRdb table, and some are missing; sequencing was by immunoSEQ multiplex PCR. Of 150,000 to 200,000 clones in the sample, approximately 85% were seen once. The sequenced material came from PBMCs. The receptors were sampled from a man younger than 35 in good health and CMV-seropositive.

J is TRBJ2-1 and V is TRBV7-7, with TRBD2 matching over 11 bases. Looked up from germline, CDR1 is SSHAT and CDR2 is FNYEAQ (reference sequence). Trimming at V came to 5 bases and at J to 5 bases, leaving 2 bases not matched to a gene. The CDR3 length is 14 residues. The CDR3 here is CASSKGLADNEQFF. CDR3 bases: TGTGCCAGCAGCAAGGGACTAGCGGACAATGAGCAGTTCTTC.

CDR3 protein: CASSRGQTDTQYF. For the CDR3, the DNA is TGCGCCAGCAGCCGAGGTCAGACGGATACGCAGTATTTT. V is TRBV4-3 and J is TRBJ2-3; D is undetermined. The CDR3 contains 13 residues. Trimming took 4 bases from V and 6 from J, leaving 11 bases between them. The germline V gene encodes CDR1 LGHNA and CDR2 YSLEER.

This chain links TRBV7-9 with TRBJ2-2, with D possibly being TRBD1 (5 bases). CDR3 length: 14 residues. Germline V lookup: CDR1 SEHNR, CDR2 FQNEAQ (reference sequence). Trimming removed 4 bases at V and 3 bases at J, with 9 bases between. The CDR3 bases are TGTGCCAGCAGCTCCTCAGGGTACACCGGGGAGCTGTTTTTT. This codes for CASSSSGYTGELFF.

The CDR3: CASSSLGSVADTQYF. Here the CDR3 DNA reads TGTGCCAGCAGCTCCCTGGGTAGCGTCGCAGATACGCAGTATTTT. V usage is TRBV7-3 and J usage is TRBJ2-3; tentatively, D is TRBD2 (5 bases). V dropped 4 bases and J dropped 4 bases, with 15 bases sitting between them. CDR3 length: 15 residues. Germline V CDR1 and CDR2: SGHTA, FQGTGA.

J is TRBJ2-7 and V is TRBV11-1, with 9 bases that match TRBD1. Germline values: CDR1 SGHAT, CDR2 FQDESV (reference sequence). V lost 2 bases and J lost 1; bases outside the gene matches: 3. The CDR3 contains 15 residues. This CDR3 reads CASSLTGGYSYEQYF. The DNA of the CDR3 is TGTGCCAGCAGCTTAACAGGGGGCTATTCCTACGAGCAGTACTTC.

Concerning this clone: Distinct nucleotide sequences in the sample also encode this CDR3. The chain employs TRBV7-2 and TRBJ2-7, with TRBD2 matching 7 bases. Germline loops: CDR1 SGHTA, CDR2 FQGNSA. J gave up 0 bases and V 3 bases, and 5 bases lay outside the gene matches. The CDR3 spans 15 residues. The CDR3 DNA is TGTGCCAGCAGCTTCACCAGCGGGGCCTCCTACGAGCAGTACTTC. It is translated as CASSFTSGASYEQYF. The whole variable domain, filled in from reference TRBV7-2 and TRBJ2-7, reads GAGVSQSPSNKVTEKGKDVELRCDPISGHTALYWYRQSLGQGLEFLIYFQGNSAPDKSGLPSDRFSAERTGGSVSTLTIQRTQQEDSAVYLCASSFTSGASYEQYFGPGTRLTVT.

The gene calls are TRBV30 and TRBJ2-7; the D gene is possibly TRBD1 (5 bases). Between the trimmed V and J ends, which lost 2 bases and 2 bases, there was a span of 7 bases. This CDR3 is 12 amino acids long. Germline V gene sequence: CDR1 GTSNPN, CDR2 SVGIG (reference sequence). The CDR3 nucleotides are TGTGCCTGGAGTCCAGGGACCTACGAGCAGTACTTC. Protein product: CAWSPGTYEQYF.

This clone was detected once. This sequence joins TRBV28 and TRBJ1-6, with D uncertain. The CDR3 consists of 15 residues. V lost 7 bases and J 8 bases, leaving 18 bases between the germline ends. Germline V gene lookup returns CDR1 MDHEN and CDR2 SYDVKM. CDR3 residues: CASTTPGVADSPLHF. In nucleotides, the CDR3 is TGTGCCAGCACCACCCCCGGGGTTGCGGATTCACCCCTCCACTTT.

The rearrangement links TRBV18 to TRBJ1-1, with TRBD1 as a possible D gene (5 bases). CDR3 length: 14 amino acids. The ends were cut back, 5 bases at V and 1 base at J, with 11 bases in the middle. In germline, CDR1 is KGHSH, CDR2 LQKENI. The CDR3 bases are TGTGCCAGCTCAGTTGACGGGGGGAACACTGAAGCTTTCTTT. As protein: CASSVDGGNTEAFF. Full variable domain (remainder filled in from reference TRBV18 and TRBJ1-1): NAGVMQNPRHLVRRRGQEARLRCSPMKGHSHVYWYRQLPEEGLKFMVYLQKENIIDESGMPKERFSAEFPKEGPSILRIQQVVRGDSAAYFCASSVDGGNTEAFFGQGTRLTVV.

This clone was recorded once. CDR3 loop: CASSVGGSYEQYF. The CDR3 DNA reads as TGTGCCAGCAGTGTCGGCGGGAGCTACGAGCAGTACTTC. The rearrangement links TRBV2 to TRBJ2-7; the match to TRBD2 covers 7 bases. CDR1 is SNHLY and CDR2 is FYNNEI in the germline V gene. The CDR3 sequence is 13 residues long. Trimming took 4 bases from V and 3 from J; bases not matched to a gene: 3.

This sequence joins TRBV6-5 and TRBJ1-3; D ambiguous. The germline V and J ends were trimmed by 8 bases and 2 bases, with 16 bases remaining between them. The CDR3 loop spans 15 amino acids. Germline V CDR1 and CDR2: MNHEY, SVGAGI. The CDR3 DNA sequence: TGTGCCAGCTCCTATTCTCCGCCCCCTGGAAACACCATATATTTT. It translates to CASSYSPPPGNTIYF.

In the case of this clone: This sample also contains other DNA sequences that code for the same CDR3. The chain combines TRBV5-1 with TRBJ1-1; a weak D match, TRBD1 (5 bases). Trimming pared 4 bases from V and 1 base from J, leaving 11 bases between. CDR3 length equals 14 residues. The germline CDR1 and CDR2 sequences are SGHRS and YFSETQ. In DNA, the CDR3 is TGCGCCAGCAGCCTTGGGGGGGGGAACACTGAAGCTTTCTTT. Residues: CASSLGGGNTEAFF.

In DNA, the CDR3 is TGCGCCAGCAGCCCTCTAGCGGGGGACTACAATGAGCAGTTCTTC. Residues: CASSPLAGDYNEQFF. The rearrangement links TRBV5-1 to TRBJ2-1; the match to TRBD2 covers 10 bases. Trimming cost V 4 bases and J 3 bases; bases outside gene matches: 4. The CDR3 is made up of 15 amino acids. CDR1 and CDR2 from the germline V gene are SGHRS and YFSETQ.

This chain connects TRBV4-3 to TRBJ2-1; 8 bases align to TRBD2. Germline CDR1 is LGHNA and CDR2 is YSLEER. The V segment lost 1 base and the J segment 5 bases; nucleotides outside the gene matches: 10. CDR3 length: 17 amino acids. Written as DNA, the CDR3 is TGCGCCAGCAGCCAAGGTCCCGGACTAGCACCCCACAATGAGCAGTTCTTC. Translated, it gives CASSQGPGLAPHNEQFF.

The V call is TRBV6-6, the J call TRBJ2-7; 9 bases align to TRBD1. The V gene's germline CDR1 is MNHNY and CDR2 SVGAGI (reference sequence). Trimming at V came to 3 bases and at J to 4 bases, leaving 7 bases not matched to a gene. CDR3 length: 15 amino acids. The CDR3 loop is CASSYGGDRVYEQYF. The CDR3 nucleotides are TGTGCCAGCAGTTATGGGGGGGACAGGGTTTACGAGCAGTACTTC.

The chain joins TRBV18 to TRBJ1-2; D is perhaps TRBD1 (5 bases). The V end lost 6 bases, the J end lost 2 bases, and 13 bases lay between the germline ends. CDR1 KGHSH and CDR2 LQKENI come from the germline V gene. This CDR3 region has 14 residues. The CDR3 sequence is CASSRGTGNYGYTF. The CDR3 DNA reads TGTGCCAGCTCCCGGGGGACGGGAAACTATGGCTACACCTTC. The full variable domain, with the rest looked up from reference TRBV18 and TRBJ1-2, is NAGVMQNPRHLVRRRGQEARLRCSPMKGHSHVYWYRQLPEEGLKFMVYLQKENIIDESGMPKERFSAEFPKEGPSILRIQQVVRGDSAAYFCASSRGTGNYGYTFGSGTRLTVV.

The chain uses TRBV5-1 and TRBJ2-5; 7 bases map to TRBD2. The J segment lost 5 bases and the V segment lost 3 bases, leaving 13 bases of the junction unmatched. Germline-derived CDR1 and CDR2 are SGHRS and YFSETQ. The CDR3 consists of 16 residues. DNA of the CDR3: TGCGCCAGCAGCTCAACCGGGACTACTCCCGAGGAGACCCAGTACTTC. Its translation is CASSSTGTTPEETQYF.

The J gene is TRBJ2-1, the V gene TRBV13, with a weak D call TRBD2 (5 bases). Deletions cut 6 bases from V and 0 bases from J, with 9 bases between. Germline CDR1 and CDR2: PRHDT and FYEKMQ (reference sequence). The CDR3 extends over 14 amino acids. The CDR3 region is CASSEGRSYNEQFF. CDR3 nucleotide sequence: TGTGCCAGCAGTGAGGGTCGCTCCTACAATGAGCAGTTCTTC.

This chain links TRBV5-1 with TRBJ2-7; possible D gene TRBD2, 5 bases. Looked up from germline, CDR1 is SGHRS and CDR2 is YFSETQ. Trimming removed 1 base from V and 6 bases from J, with 11 bases in between. This CDR3 contains 13 residues. In DNA, the CDR3 is TGCGCCAGCAGCTTGTTGACAACTAGCGAGCAGTACTTC. It translates to CASSLLTTSEQYF.

This clone was picked up one time. The CDR3 protein is CASSTHGGNQPQHF. CDR3 bases: TGTGCCAGCAGTACACACGGGGGAAATCAGCCCCAGCATTTT. The V and J genes are TRBV6-1 and TRBJ1-5; possible D gene TRBD1, 5 bases. The germline V and J ends were trimmed by 5 bases and 4 bases, with 12 bases remaining between them. There are 14 residues in the CDR3. Germline-derived CDR1 and CDR2 are MNHNS and SASEGT.

This rearrangement joins TRBV6-1 to TRBJ2-7; the match to TRBD1 covers 8 bases. The ends lost 2 bases at V and 2 bases at J; junction bases unmatched: 8. The germline V gene encodes CDR1 MNHNS and CDR2 SASEGT. The CDR3 is 16 amino acids. The CDR3 loop reads CASSELGWTGTYEQYF. The CDR3 bases are TGTGCCAGCAGTGAATTAGGTTGGACAGGGACCTACGAGCAGTACTTC.

The chain joins TRBV19 to TRBJ1-2; 8 positions agree with TRBD1. The V gene's germline CDR1 is LNHDA and CDR2 SQIVND (reference sequence). J gave up 2 bases and V 6 bases, and 2 bases lay outside the gene matches. This CDR3 spans 13 amino acids. CDR3 nucleotide sequence: TGTGCCAGTAGCGGGGACAGGAACTATGGCTACACCTTC. Translated, it gives CASSGDRNYGYTF.

The rearrangement links TRBV7-9 to TRBJ2-2; the match to TRBD2 covers 10 bases. Losses at the gene ends were 5 bases for V and 5 bases for J; bases not matched to a gene: 11. The CDR3 runs 17 residues. Germline-derived CDR1 and CDR2 are SEHNR and FQNEAQ (reference sequence). The CDR3 nucleotides read TGTGCCAGCAGCGTGGAGCGGGGGGGCCGACTGACCGGGGAGCTGTTTTTT. Residues: CASSVERGGRLTGELFF.

The chain employs TRBV29-1 and TRBJ2-1, with TRBD1 identical over 10 bases. The CDR3 is 14 amino acids. V dropped 5 bases and J dropped 6; count of bases not matched to a gene: 7. Germline loops: CDR1 SQVTM, CDR2 ANQGSEA. The DNA for the CDR3 is TGCAGCGTTAAACCCGGGACAGGGGCCAATGAGCAGTTCTTC. It translates to CSVKPGTGANEQFF.

This chain connects TRBV9 to TRBJ2-7, with D possibly TRBD1 on 6 matching bases. Trimming removed 0 bases from V and 1 base from J, with 8 bases in between. Looked up from germline, CDR1 is SGDLS and CDR2 is YYNGEE. The CDR3 sequence is 14 residues long. Here the CDR3 reads CASSVEGVSYEQYF. The CDR3, as DNA: TGTGCCAGCAGCGTAGAGGGGGTATCCTACGAGCAGTACTTC.

V is TRBV6-5 and J is TRBJ1-1, with 8 bases identical to TRBD1. The CDR3 has 14 amino acids. Trimming removed 3 bases from V and 1 base from J; junction bases left unmatched: 1. CDR1 MNHEY and CDR2 SVGAGI come from the germline V gene. CDR3 protein: CASSYTGGNTEAFF. CDR3 in DNA: TGTGCCAGCAGTTATACAGGGGGGAACACTGAAGCTTTCTTT.

The chain carries TRBV5-6 and TRBJ2-3, with D possibly being TRBD1 (5 bases). CDR1 and CDR2 (germline): SGHDT, YYEEEE. Deletions cut 2 bases from V and 1 base from J, with 8 bases between. This CDR3 region has 14 residues. CDR3 DNA: TGTGCCAGCAGCTTTTTCAGGGGCACAGATACGCAGTATTTT. This codes for CASSFFRGTDTQYF.

The chain carries TRBV6-5 and TRBJ2-7; maybe TRBD1 (6 bases). The CDR3 sequence is 13 residues long. The V gene's germline CDR1 is MNHEY and CDR2 SVGAGI. V was cut by 5 bases and J by 4 bases, with 12 bases left in between. Here the CDR3 reads CASSTRTAYEQYF. CDR3 coding DNA: TGTGCCAGCAGTACAAGGACAGCGTACGAGCAGTACTTC.